This T cell receptor (beta chain) derives from a study of Ad26.COV2.S vaccination and SARS-CoV-2 variants. As for this clone: Its antigen is still unknown.

CDR1 is ENHRY and CDR2 is SYGVKD in the germline V gene. The CDR3 has 14 amino acids. Trimming stripped 2 bases from V and 7 bases from J, with 12 bases between. Documented treatment: about 20 received Ad26.COV2.S at low or high dose, single or two shots; about 5 received placebo; per-sample allocation not given. Vaccine and placebo recipients were sampled on day 63 after the first injection. Whole-study findings and limits: Using TCR breadth and depth analyses may have led to underestimated total T cell responses.

Only in-frame clones appear in the TCRdb table, and some are missing; sequencing was by immunoSEQ multiplex PCR. The table shows 250,000 to 300,000 clones, with about 89% occurring only once. The sample was peripheral blood, taken in a trial of Ad26.COV2.S vaccine versus placebo. The chain uses TRBV10-3 and TRBJ1-5, with D possibly being TRBD1 (5 bases). This sequence originates from a person between 18 and 65 years old who received the Ad26.COV2.S COVID-19 vaccine or a placebo. The CDR3 coding sequence is TGTGCCATCAGTGAGGGGCAGGGTAAGCAGCCCCAGCATTTT. Translation: CAISEGQGKQPQHF.